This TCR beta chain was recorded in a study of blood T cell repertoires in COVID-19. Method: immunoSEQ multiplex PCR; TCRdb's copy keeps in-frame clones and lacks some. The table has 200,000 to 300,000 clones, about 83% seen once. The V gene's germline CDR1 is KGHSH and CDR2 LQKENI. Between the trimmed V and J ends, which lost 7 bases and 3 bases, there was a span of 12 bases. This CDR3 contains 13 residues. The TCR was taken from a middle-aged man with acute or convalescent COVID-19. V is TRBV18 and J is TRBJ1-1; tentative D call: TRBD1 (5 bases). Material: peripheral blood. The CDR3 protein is CASCPPGDTEAFF. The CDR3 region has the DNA TGTGCCAGCTGCCCTCCGGGGGACACTGAAGCTTTCTTT.